Sequencing of this T cell receptor (beta chain) was carried out in a study of CD4+ T cells in melanoma (dated by TCRdb to 2021 to 2024). Study-level background: Neoantigen-specific CD4+ T cells in human melanoma were investigated in the study.

The CDR3 sequence holds 17 residues, the cysteine and phenylalanine included. The entry retains the CDR3 DNA only, 51 bases that are in frame from base 1. V loses 5 bases of germline sequence and J loses 2 bases, and the interval between the two ends is 19 bases. Per the germline V gene, MGHRA is the CDR1 and YSYEKL is the CDR2. Patients with melanoma were used as donors. Libraries were prepared through the immunoSEQ multiplex PCR assay. The table was pulled from immuneACCESS by TCRdb, which kept in-frame rearrangements only. Such tables lose some clones; where checked, under half of the loss comes from unresolved V genes, and the rest has no known cause. Counted in this sample were about 15,000 clones; over 70% of them appeared once. About 6.6% of the sample rests with the top ten. Study-level results and caveats: Neoantigen-specific CD4+ T cells were reported to be correlated with the function of CD8+ T cells, macrophages and B cells. Neoantigen-specific CD4+ T cells in melanoma were reported to have a range of differentiation states.

For this clone: Which antigen it targets is not known. The record has no base qualities; no much larger clone is one base away.

Source material: cells from a culture (not recorded whether cultured in vitro). The origin of this receptor is a human donor with melanoma. The chain links TRBV4-1 with TRBJ1-5; TRBD1 is a possible D gene, resting on 5 matching bases. For the CDR3, the sequence is CASSSRGGNGGNQPQHF. The nucleotides read TGCGCCAGCAGCTCCCGGGGGGGGAACGGTGGCAATCAGCCCCAGCATTTT.